A selection of T cell receptor beta chains follows, all from one sample in a study of identical twins. One entry per CDR3 protein, called by TCRdb with MiXCR from the 5' RACE reads. The data show more than 400,000 distinct CDR3 sequences, nearly 15% seen once. These data also featured in a second study, about yellow fever vaccine responses in identical twins.

The sequencing sample was made of CD4+ T cells sorted from blood. All receptors come from a young woman in good health. CDR3s include the opening cysteine and the closing phenylalanine or tryptophan. The order of the fields is clone size, V gene, J gene, D gene, CDR3 protein, CDR3 DNA. D genes are given only for firm matches. Expanded clones are given a class, and other clones once, few, many or no size at all.

-,TRBV15,TRBJ2-5,-,CATSRGASRMVARETQYF,TGTGCCACCAGCAGAGGAGCATCAAGAATGGTGGCACGGGAGACCCAGTACTTC
-,TRBV4-1,TRBJ1-4,-,CASSLIVGPREKLFF,TGCGCCAGCAGCCTTATCGTGGGCCCTAGGGAAAAACTGTTTTTT
-,TRBV12-3/TRBV12-4,TRBJ2-7,TRBD2,CASSLAGTSGSLEQYF,TGTGCCAGCAGTTTAGCGGGGACTAGCGGTTCCCTCGAGCAGTACTTC
-,TRBV29-1,TRBJ2-2,-,CSVGGALSTGELFF,TGCAGCGTGGGGGGGGCTCTCAGCACCGGGGAGCTGTTTTTT
-,TRBV11-2,TRBJ2-1,TRBD2,CASSPGTSGLHVHNEQFF,TGTGCCAGCAGCCCCGGGACTAGCGGGCTCCATGTCCACAATGAGCAGTTCTTC
many,TRBV15,TRBJ2-2,TRBD1,CATSRLGTENTGELFF,TGTGCCACCAGCAGACTCGGGACAGAAAACACCGGGGAGCTGTTTTTT
-,TRBV6-5,TRBJ2-2,TRBD1,CASSYSAGGNTGELFF,TGTGCCAGCAGTTACTCCGCAGGGGGAAACACCGGGGAGCTGTTTTTT
few,TRBV6-4,TRBJ1-5,-,CASSVASNQPQHF,TGTGCCAGCAGTGTTGCTAGCAATCAGCCCCAGCATTTT
few,TRBV10-2,TRBJ2-3,TRBD2,CASSGTSGATQYF,TGCGCCAGCAGTGGCACTAGCGGGGCTACGCAGTATTTT
few,TRBV12-3/TRBV12-4,TRBJ2-7,-,CASSFRANYEQYF,TGTGCCAGCAGTTTCCGGGCTAACTACGAGCAGTACTTC
-,TRBV7-6,TRBJ2-1,TRBD2,CASSTFRGRAYNEQFF,TGTGCCAGCAGCACGTTCCGGGGGAGGGCCTACAATGAGCAGTTCTTC
-,TRBV7-9,TRBJ2-1,-,CASSLVPNSPNEQFF,TGTGCCAGCAGCTTAGTCCCGAACAGCCCCAATGAGCAGTTCTTC
-,TRBV9,TRBJ2-2,TRBD1,CASSYRTGGNTGELFF,TGTGCCAGCAGCTACCGGACAGGGGGCAACACCGGGGAGCTGTTTTTT
-,TRBV3-1,TRBJ2-3,-,CASSHDSSTDTQYF,TGTGCCAGCAGCCACGACAGTAGCACAGATACGCAGTATTTT
few,TRBV20-1,TRBJ2-1,-,CSAHYLGGQGGNEQFF,TGCAGTGCTCACTACTTAGGGGGTCAGGGGGGCAATGAGCAGTTCTTC
few,TRBV20-1,TRBJ2-5,-,CSASGKQDSETQYF,TGCAGTGCTAGTGGCAAACAGGATTCGGAGACCCAGTACTTC
-,TRBV29-1,TRBJ2-1,TRBD2,CSVDVGLAVNEQFF,TGCAGCGTTGACGTTGGACTAGCGGTTAATGAGCAGTTCTTC
many,TRBV12-3/TRBV12-4,TRBJ1-5,-,CASSLDSNSNQPQHF,TGTGCCAGCAGTTTAGACAGTAATAGCAATCAGCCCCAGCATTTT
few,TRBV6-1,TRBJ1-1,TRBD1,CASSDPTGGGFSTEAFF,TGTGCCAGCAGTGACCCCACAGGGGGGGGATTCAGCACTGAAGCTTTCTTT
few,TRBV4-2,TRBJ1-3,-,CASRSYSASGNTIYF,TGTGCCAGCAGGAGCTACTCAGCCTCTGGAAACACCATATATTTT